The clone carrying this T cell receptor (beta chain) was counted many times. Its specificity is unknown. This specimen comes from a study of T-cell reconstitution after alpha-beta-depleted transplantation in children. For TCRbeta, the library was prepared with unique molecular identifiers. TCRdb used MiXCR to reprocess the PCR reads, holding one entry per CDR3 protein. The sample carries 700,000 to 850,000 distinct CDR3 sequences, approximately 15% recorded once. General study points: From newly produced T cells came most of the T-cell counts and diversity one year after transplant. Surviving recipient T cells and intrathymic progenitors accounted for some patients' high TCRbeta diversity at day 60. It was reported that alpha-beta T cells came from several hundred expanded graft clones (about two months after transplant).

This receptor was identified in a male patient younger than 18 who had a stem cell transplant for acute lymphoblastic leukemia, so the T cells may come from the graft donor. Sample: PBMCs, mostly from graft donor cells, taken 360 days after TCRalphabeta/CD19-depleted stem cell transplant.

CDR3 protein: CSVREPYEQYF. In DNA, the CDR3 is TGCAGCGTTAGGGAGCCCTACGAGCAGTACTTC. The chain carries TRBV29-1 and TRBJ2-7; a weak D match, TRBD2 (5 bases). Deletions cut 5 bases from V and 2 bases from J, with 7 bases between. This CDR3 comprises 11 residues. The germline CDR1 and CDR2 sequences are SQVTM and ANQGSEA.